These T cell receptor beta chains were read from a single sample in a study of blood T cell repertoires in COVID-19. The protocol was immunoSEQ multiplex PCR, while the TCRdb copy is restricted to in-frame clones and leaves out a portion. The table lists 30,000 to 40,000 clones, 65% to 75% of them singletons. The sequencing input was peripheral blood. The receptors derive from a man in his 70s with COVID-19, enrolled during active disease. Both conserved end residues are part of each CDR3. D genes are given only for firm matches. Expanded clones are given a class, and other clones once, few, many or no size at all.

cdr3_aa cdr3_nt j_call v_call clone_size d_call
CASSFEDYTSGELFF TGTGCCAGCAGCTTCGAGGACTATACCTCCGGGGAGCTGTTTTTT TRBJ2-2 TRBV11-1 . .
CASSTPGTGGHEQYF TGTGCCAGCAGTACTCCCGGGACAGGGGGACACGAGCAGTACTTC TRBJ2-7 TRBV28 once TRBD1
CATSRVSSGGYEQYF TGTGCCACCAGCAGAGTATCTAGCGGGGGCTACGAGCAGTACTTC TRBJ2-7 TRBV15 once TRBD2
CATNWTPGELFF TGTGCCACTAACTGGACACCCGGGGAGCTGTTTTTT TRBJ2-2 TRBV10-3 . .
CSAYTRDTVLKTEAFF TGCAGCGCCTACACCAGGGATACCGTACTGAAGACTGAAGCTTTCTTT TRBJ1-1 TRBV29-1 . .
CAWATTGTGGFDTEAFF TGTGCCTGGGCCACCACCGGGACAGGGGGTTTTGACACTGAAGCTTTCTTT TRBJ1-1 TRBV30 . TRBD1
CASSPRLKSYNEQFF TGTGCCAGCAGCCCCAGACTAAAGTCCTACAATGAGCAGTTCTTC TRBJ2-1 TRBV5-6 . .
CASSQLRLAGVSEQYF TGCGCCAGCAGTCAGCTTCGACTAGCGGGAGTCTCCGAGCAGTACTTC TRBJ2-7 TRBV10-1 . TRBD2
CASSPPGHGIGGELFF TGTGCCAGCTCACCACCGGGACACGGTATTGGCGGGGAGCTGTTTTTT TRBJ2-2 TRBV18 . .
CASRLWSQSGSGLEQFF TGTGCCAGCAGACTATGGAGCCAAAGCGGGTCTGGTCTGGAGCAGTTCTTC TRBJ2-1 TRBV5-4 . .
CASSSRAGGSSGELFF TGTGCCAGCTCATCGAGAGCGGGGGGCTCTTCCGGGGAGCTGTTTTTT TRBJ2-2 TRBV18 . TRBD2
CASSLAGTGNIQYF TGTGCCAGCAGCTTAGCCGGGACAGGGAACATTCAGTACTTC TRBJ2-4 TRBV11-2 . TRBD1
CASSPTGGYEQYF TGTGCCAGTTCTCCGACAGGGGGCTACGAGCAGTACTTC TRBJ2-7 TRBV19 . TRBD1
CASSVVPSGGGGETQYF TGTGCCAGCAGCGTAGTCCCTAGCGGGGGCGGAGGGGAGACCCAGTACTTC TRBJ2-5 TRBV9 few TRBD2
CASEGSSYEQYF TGTGCCAGCGAGGGCAGTTCCTACGAGCAGTACTTC TRBJ2-7 TRBV6-5 . .
CASSHDLDRENIQYF TGTGCCAGCAGCCACGACTTGGACAGGGAAAACATTCAGTACTTC TRBJ2-4 TRBV14 . TRBD1
CASSRGTGEAFF TGCGCCAGCAGCCGAGGGACAGGGGAAGCTTTCTTT TRBJ1-1 TRBV4-3 few TRBD1
CASSEERSKGYNEQFF TGCGCCAGCAGCGAAGAGCGGTCCAAGGGGTACAATGAGCAGTTCTTC TRBJ2-1 TRBV4-1 . .
CASSPLQGRHEQYF TGTGCCAGCTCACCTCTACAGGGGCGCCACGAGCAGTACTTC TRBJ2-7 TRBV18 . TRBD1
CASSTQGLAGSYEQYF TGTGCCAGCTCGACCCAGGGACTAGCGGGGAGCTACGAGCAGTACTTC TRBJ2-7 TRBV18 . TRBD2
CASSQDHSYGYTF TGTGCCAGCAGCCAAGACCACAGCTATGGCTACACCTTC TRBJ1-2 TRBV14 . .
CASSSEGYEQYF TGTGCCAGCAGTTCGGAGGGATACGAGCAGTACTTC TRBJ2-7 TRBV6-2/TRBV6-3 . .
CAWTTVSYEQYF TGTGCCTGGACTACTGTCTCCTACGAGCAGTACTTC TRBJ2-7 TRBV30 . .
CASSFGHTRSSYNSPLHF TGTGCCAGTAGTTTCGGACATACCCGGAGCTCCTATAATTCACCCCTCCACTTT TRBJ1-6 TRBV19 few .
CASSWGEARTEQYF TGTGCCAGCAGCTGGGGGGAGGCACGCACCGAGCAGTACTTC TRBJ2-7 TRBV5-6 once .
CASSLAYSSYNEQFF TGTGCCAGCAGCTTAGCCTATAGCTCCTACAATGAGCAGTTCTTC TRBJ2-1 TRBV7-2 . .
CASTRDSQETQYF TGTGCCAGCACCCGGGACTCTCAAGAGACCCAGTACTTC TRBJ2-5 TRBV2 . .
CASSPVGGLGDTQYF TGTGCCAGCAGCCCCGTGGGCGGGTTGGGGGATACGCAGTATTTT TRBJ2-3 TRBV7-2 . .
CASSPTLPRGREQFF TGCGCCAGCAGCCCCACCCTCCCTAGGGGGCGTGAGCAGTTCTTC TRBJ2-1 TRBV5-1 . TRBD1
CASSLSEGHTEAFF TGTGCCAGCAGCTTAAGTGAGGGTCACACTGAAGCTTTCTTT TRBJ1-1 TRBV7-9 . .
CASRESGYGYTF TGTGCCAGCCGGGAGAGTGGCTATGGCTACACCTTC TRBJ1-2 TRBV12-3/TRBV12-4 . .
CASSYSTGYNEQFF TGTGCCAGCAGTTACTCTACAGGGTACAATGAGCAGTTCTTC TRBJ2-1 TRBV6-5 . .
CASSGVADTQYF TGTGCCAGTTCAGGGGTGGCAGATACGCAGTATTTT TRBJ2-3 TRBV12-3/TRBV12-4 . .
CASSLWDRNTDTQYF TGTGCCAGCAGCTTATGGGACAGAAACACAGATACGCAGTATTTT TRBJ2-3 TRBV7-2 . TRBD1
CSVAPGEMNTEAFF TGCAGCGTTGCGCCGGGAGAAATGAACACTGAAGCTTTCTTT TRBJ1-1 TRBV29-1 . .
CASSSGTVNEKLFF TGTGCCAGCAGCTCCGGGACAGTTAATGAAAAACTGTTTTTT TRBJ1-4 TRBV5-6 . TRBD1
CATSGSGTQYF TGTGCCACCAGTGGGAGCGGTACGCAGTATTTT TRBJ2-3 TRBV24-1 . .
CSAPTGTHHF TGCAGTGCTCCGACAGGGACCCACCACTTT TRBJ1-6 TRBV20-1 once TRBD1
CASVRFTGRAEAFF TGTGCCAGCGTACGATTCACAGGGAGGGCTGAAGCTTTCTTT TRBJ1-1 TRBV6-6 . .
CASSLRTSRKNEQFF TGTGCCAGCAGCTTACGGACTAGTAGGAAGAATGAGCAGTTCTTC TRBJ2-1 TRBV11-2 . TRBD2
CASSQGTEGNQPQHF TGTGCCAGCAGCCAAGGGACAGAGGGGAATCAGCCCCAGCATTTT TRBJ1-5 TRBV4-2 few .
CASSQLRTAYEQYF TGCGCCAGCAGTCAGTTGCGAACAGCCTACGAGCAGTACTTC TRBJ2-7 TRBV4-1 . .
CSASGGRETQYF TGCAGTGCTAGTGGGGGGCGAGAGACCCAGTACTTC TRBJ2-5 TRBV20-1 . .
CASSPDRGRHEQYF TGTGCCAGCAGCCCGGACAGGGGGCGCCACGAGCAGTACTTC TRBJ2-7 TRBV7-3 . TRBD1
CASSEGGLASNEQFF TGTGCCAGCAGTGAAGGAGGACTAGCTTCGAATGAGCAGTTCTTC TRBJ2-1 TRBV2 . TRBD2
CASSLVGGQGQETQYF TGTGCCAGCAGCTTAGTAGGAGGACAGGGCCAAGAGACCCAGTACTTC TRBJ2-5 TRBV11-2 few TRBD1
CASSMGGFRQPQHF TGTGCCAGTAGTATGGGAGGGTTTCGGCAGCCCCAGCATTTT TRBJ1-5 TRBV19 few .
CSASLARPYEQYF TGCAGTGCTAGTTTAGCGAGACCCTACGAGCAGTACTTC TRBJ2-7 TRBV20-1 . .
CASSQDFTSGYEQYF TGTGCCAGCAGCCAAGATTTTACTAGCGGCTACGAGCAGTACTTC TRBJ2-7 TRBV4-2 once TRBD2
CASSNGARTGELFF TGTGCCAGCAGTAATGGAGCCCGCACCGGGGAGCTGTTTTTT TRBJ2-2 TRBV6-5 . .
CASSFFFQGTDTQYF TGTGCCAGCAGCTTTTTTTTCCAGGGGACAGATACGCAGTATTTT TRBJ2-3 TRBV11-2 . .
CASSSRTSGGYNEQFF TGTGCCAGCAGTTCCCGGACTAGCGGGGGATACAATGAGCAGTTCTTC TRBJ2-1 TRBV6-5 . TRBD2
CASSPQGGLTNEKLFF TGTGCCAGCTCACCACAAGGGGGCCTAACTAATGAAAAACTGTTTTTT TRBJ1-4 TRBV18 . TRBD1
CASRRRGQVGYGYTF TGTGCCAGTCGGAGAAGGGGACAGGTTGGGTATGGCTACACCTTC TRBJ1-2 TRBV19 . TRBD1
CASRVTSGREFF TGTGCCAGCAGGGTGACTAGCGGGAGGGAGTTTTTT TRBJ2-2 TRBV12-3/TRBV12-4 . TRBD2
CASRTTRVHYNSPLHF TGTGCCAGTAGGACGACCCGGGTGCACTATAATTCACCCCTCCACTTT TRBJ1-6 TRBV19 few .
CATSDPGTSAANTGELFF TGTGCCACCAGTGACCCCGGGACTAGCGCCGCGAACACCGGGGAGCTGTTTTTT TRBJ2-2 TRBV24-1 few TRBD2
CASSLGLAEEQYF TGTGCCAGCAGCTTAGGGCTAGCGGAAGAGCAGTACTTC TRBJ2-7 TRBV5-6 . TRBD2
CASRVSGRGNTIYF TGTGCCAGCAGAGTCAGCGGCAGGGGAAACACCATATATTTT TRBJ1-3 TRBV5-8 many .